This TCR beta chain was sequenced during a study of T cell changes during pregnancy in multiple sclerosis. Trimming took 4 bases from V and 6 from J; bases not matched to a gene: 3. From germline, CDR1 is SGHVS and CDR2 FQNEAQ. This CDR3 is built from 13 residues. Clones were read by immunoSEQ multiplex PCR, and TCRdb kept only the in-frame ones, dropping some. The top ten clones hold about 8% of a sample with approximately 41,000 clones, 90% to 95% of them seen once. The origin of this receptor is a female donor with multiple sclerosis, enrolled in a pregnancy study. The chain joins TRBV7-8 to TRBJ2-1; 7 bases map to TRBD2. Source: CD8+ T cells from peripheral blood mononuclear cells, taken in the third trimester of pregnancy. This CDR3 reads CASSSRLANEQFF. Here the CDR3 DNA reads TGTGCCAGCAGCTCCCGACTAGCCAATGAGCAGTTCTTC.